These 21 T cell receptor beta chains came from one sample sequenced in a study of cytomegalovirus exposure and HLA in healthy donors. The table came from immunoSEQ multiplex PCR; TCRdb's copy has only in-frame clones and leaves some out. There are some 310,000 clones in the sample; roughly 86% occur only once, and around 0.96% lies in the top ten. The sequenced sample consisted of PBMCs. Receptors originate from a man under 40 in good health and CMV-seronegative.

The chain joins TRBV6-6 to TRBJ1-1; D gene ambiguous. Germline V lookup: CDR1 MNHNY, CDR2 SVGAGI (reference sequence). The V and J ends lost 6 bases and 6 bases respectively, with 20 bases between them. This CDR3 is 15 amino acids long. Written as DNA, the CDR3 is TGTGCCAGCAGGAACTTGGGCAGCCCCAAGGCTGAAGCTTTCTTT. Translated: CASRNLGSPKAEAFF.

V is TRBV19 and J is TRBJ1-1, with D tentatively TRBD1 (6 bases). Deletions cut 3 bases from V and 5 bases from J, with 13 bases between. The length of the CDR3 is 14 residues. Germline V gives CDR1 LNHDA, CDR2 SQIVND (reference sequence). CDR3 in DNA: TGTGCCAGTAGTATGGGGGGGGCGCAAACTGAAGCTTTCTTT. Amino acid sequence: CASSMGGAQTEAFF.

This chain connects TRBV7-9 to TRBJ2-7; 9 nucleotides align to TRBD1. Per the germline V gene, CDR1 is SEHNR and CDR2 is FQNEAQ (reference sequence). The CDR3 spans 15 residues. Trimming cost V 3 bases and J 5 bases; bases outside gene matches: 8. For the CDR3, the DNA is TGTGCCAGCAGCTTGCTGGACAGGGGTAAGGACGAGCAGTACTTC. It translates to CASSLLDRGKDEQYF.

The CDR3 DNA reads TGTGCCAGCAGCCCAAGACAGGGCCCAAGCTCCTACGAGCAGTACTTC. This sequence encodes CASSPRQGPSSYEQYF. The chain employs TRBV7-9 and TRBJ2-7, with 7 nucleotides matching TRBD1. The J segment lost 0 bases and the V segment lost 5 bases, leaving 10 bases of the junction unmatched. Germline CDR1 and CDR2: SEHNR and FQNEAQ (reference sequence). CDR3 size: 16 residues.

The V gene is TRBV5-6, the J gene TRBJ1-1, with TRBD1 matching over 9 bases. CDR3 length: 13 residues. Germline trimming cut 5 bases from V and 3 bases from J; bases unmatched to any gene: 2. Germline assignment: CDR1 SGHDT and CDR2 YYEEEE. Written as DNA, the CDR3 is TGTGCCAGCAGATGGACAGGGGACACTGAAGCTTTCTTT. Its protein is CASRWTGDTEAFF.

The gene calls are TRBV7-9 and TRBJ1-2; D not certain. V lost 1 base and J lost 1, with 4 bases in between. CDR3 size: 13 residues. From germline, CDR1 is SEHNR and CDR2 FQNEAQ (reference sequence). Here the CDR3 reads CASSLGDNYGYTF. Written as DNA, the CDR3 is TGTGCCAGCAGCTTAGGAGATAACTATGGCTACACCTTC.

This chain joins TRBV30 and TRBJ1-1; 7 bases agree with TRBD1. The CDR3 is 12 residues long. V was clipped by 0 bases and J by 6 bases; unmatched bases: 1. Germline V gene sequence: CDR1 GTSNPN, CDR2 SVGIG (reference sequence). The CDR3 DNA follows: TGTGCCTGGAGTGTACAGGGGTCTGAAGCTTTCTTT. It encodes CAWSVQGSEAFF.

This rearrangement joins TRBV4-3 to TRBJ2-7; D may be TRBD1 (5 bases). The CDR3 loop spans 15 amino acids. V shed 0 bases and J shed 0 bases, with 9 bases lying between them. Germline V gives CDR1 LGHNA, CDR2 YSLEER. DNA of the CDR3: TGCGCCAGCAGCCAAGAGGACATGGGCTCCTACGAGCAGTACTTC. Protein: CASSQEDMGSYEQYF.

The genes are TRBV9 and TRBJ1-6; 7 positions match TRBD1. The germline V gene has CDR1 SGDLS and CDR2 YYNGEE. CDR3 size: 13 residues. The ends lost 0 bases at V and 11 bases at J; junction bases unmatched: 2. The DNA of the CDR3 is TGTGCCAGCAGCGTAGGGGGACAGCCACCCCTCCACTTT. As protein: CASSVGGQPPLHF.

CDR3 DNA: TGTGCCACCAGCGGGACAGCCTATGGCTACACCTTC. It specifies CATSGTAYGYTF. This chain connects TRBV15 to TRBJ1-2, with 7 bases lining up with TRBD1. V was clipped by 5 bases and J by 4 bases; unmatched bases: 1. This CDR3 is 12 amino acids long. In germline, CDR1 is LNHNV, CDR2 YYDKDF (reference sequence).

CDR3 region: CASSAVPGGAFYEQYF. Here the CDR3 DNA reads TGTGCCAGCAGTGCGGTCCCGGGGGGGGCCTTCTACGAGCAGTACTTC. The chain recombines TRBV5-6 with TRBJ2-7; 8 nucleotides align to TRBD2. Per germline, CDR1 SGHDT and CDR2 YYEEEE. This CDR3 region has 16 residues. Unmatched junction bases numbered 13, after V lost 5 bases and J lost 3 bases. The whole variable domain, remainder taken from reference TRBV5-6 and TRBJ2-7, is DAGVTQSPTHLIKTRGQQVTLRCSPKSGHDTVSWYQQALGQGPQFIFQYYEEEERQRGNFPDRFSGHQFPNYSSELNVNALLLGDSALYLCASSAVPGGAFYEQYFGPGTRLTVT.

The chain is built from TRBV30 and TRBJ1-2; 10 positions match TRBD1. Per the germline V gene, CDR1 is GTSNPN and CDR2 is SVGIG (reference sequence). V dropped 6 bases and J dropped 5; count of bases not matched to a gene: 6. The CDR3 is made up of 13 amino acids. CDR3 residues: CACQWTGGYGYTF. The CDR3 DNA reads as TGTGCCTGCCAGTGGACAGGGGGGTATGGCTACACCTTC. Supplemented by reference TRBV30 and TRBJ1-2, the full variable domain reads SQTIHQWPATLVQPVGSPLSLECTVEGTSNPNLYWYRQAAGRGLQLLFYSVGIGQISSEVPQNLSASRPQDRQFILSSKKLLLSDSGFYLCACQWTGGYGYTFGSGTRLTVV.

The chain links TRBV9 to TRBJ2-7, with D possibly TRBD2 on 6 matching bases. The V gene lost 0 bases and the J gene lost 4 bases, with 11 bases spanning the gap. Germline values: CDR1 SGDLS, CDR2 YYNGEE. This CDR3 comprises 14 residues. CDR3 in amino acids: CASSVGGATYEQYF. CDR3 in DNA: TGTGCCAGCAGCGTAGGCGGGGCTACATACGAGCAGTACTTC.

The CDR3 region is CATQADGTGELFF. The CDR3, as DNA: TGTGCCACCCAAGCGGACGGGACCGGGGAGCTGTTTTTT. The gene calls are TRBV6-6 and TRBJ2-2, with D possibly TRBD2 on 5 matching bases. The CDR3 has 13 amino acids. Trimming shortened V by 10 bases and J by 5 bases, and 14 bases separated the two germline ends. Germline loops: CDR1 MNHNY, CDR2 SVGAGI (reference sequence).

The chain combines TRBV6-5 with TRBJ1-5, with D maybe TRBD1 (5 bases). This CDR3 comprises 15 residues. Germline loops: CDR1 MNHEY, CDR2 SVGAGI. Trimming took 3 bases from V and 0 from J, leaving 9 bases between them. The CDR3 bases are TGTGCCAGCAGTTATCGACAGACTAGCAATCAGCCCCAGCATTTT. Translated, it gives CASSYRQTSNQPQHF.

The V and J genes are TRBV9 and TRBJ2-1, with D perhaps TRBD2 (5 bases). The CDR3 extends over 17 amino acids. The V end lost 0 bases, the J end lost 0 bases, and 13 bases lay between the germline ends. Germline CDR1 reads SGDLS; CDR2 reads YYNGEE. The CDR3 DNA is TGTGCCAGCAGCGTAGCTACTAGGACCCCCTCCTACAATGAGCAGTTCTTC. Protein: CASSVATRTPSYNEQFF.

This clone was counted only a few times. The J gene is TRBJ1-5, the V gene TRBV5-1; 7 positions agree with TRBD1. CDR3 length: 14 residues. Germline V CDR1 and CDR2: SGHRS, YFSETQ. V dropped 1 base and J dropped 7; count of bases not matched to a gene: 5. CDR3 in amino acids: CASSLSTGVQPQHF. The DNA for the CDR3 is TGCGCCAGCAGCTTGAGTACAGGGGTGCAGCCCCAGCATTTT. The full variable domain, rest sourced from reference TRBV5-1 and TRBJ1-5, is KAGVTQTPRYLIKTRGQQVTLSCSPISGHRSVSWYQQTPGQGLQFLFEYFSETQRNKGNFPGRFSGRQFSNSRSEMNVSTLELGDSALYLCASSLSTGVQPQHFGDGTRLSIL.

Remarks on this clone: At the DNA level, this CDR3 is encoded by other sequences in the same sample as well. The chain couples TRBV6-5 to TRBJ2-3, with TRBD1 identical over 7 bases. The CDR3 extends over 13 amino acids. Germline assignment: CDR1 MNHEY and CDR2 SVGAGI. With V trimmed by 0 bases and J by 6 bases, 0 bases remained unmatched. CDR3 coding DNA: TGTGCCAGCAGTTACTCGACAGGGGATACGCAGTATTTT. This encodes CASSYSTGDTQYF.

The chain joins TRBV6-5 to TRBJ2-2; D remains unclear. V was shortened by 6 bases and J by 6 bases, with 14 bases between the two germline ends. The CDR3 covers 14 residues. Germline assignment: CDR1 MNHEY and CDR2 SVGAGI. DNA of the CDR3: TGTGCCAGCAGCCTCCTGATGAGCGCCGGGGAGCTGTTTTTT. Translated, it gives CASSLLMSAGELFF.

The chain uses TRBV7-2 and TRBJ1-1; 7 bases align to TRBD1. V lost 8 bases, J lost 4 bases, and 10 bases stayed unmatched. This CDR3 is 14 amino acids long. The V gene's germline CDR1 is SGHTA and CDR2 FQGNSA. The CDR3 DNA follows: TGTGCCAGCCGAATACGGACAGGAAGCACTGAAGCTTTCTTT. Encoded protein: CASRIRTGSTEAFF.

This clone is a singleton in its sample. This chain uses TRBV18 with TRBJ2-7; D may be TRBD1 (6 bases). This CDR3 contains 13 residues. The germline V gene encodes CDR1 KGHSH and CDR2 LQKENI. With 6 bases removed from V and 7 bases from J, the gap between germline ends came to 16 bases. The CDR3 DNA is TGTGCCAGCTCTCCGTCAGGGGCCGAGGAGCAGTACTTC. Translated, it gives CASSPSGAEEQYF.